This T cell receptor (beta chain) was recovered during a study of technical replicates of blood from a few donors. TCRdb's copy holds only in-frame clones and misses some; the assay was immunoSEQ multiplex PCR. Of approximately 12,000 clones in the sample, over 85% were seen once. The V and J ends lost 3 bases and 4 bases respectively, with 12 bases between them. Germline V gives CDR1 WNHNN, CDR2 SYGVQD (reference sequence). The CDR3 sequence is 15 residues long. The receptor was derived from a human donor in good health. The rearrangement links TRBV10-1 to TRBJ2-2, with D maybe TRBD1 (6 bases). The sequenced sample was PBMCs. In nucleotides, the CDR3 is TGCGCCAGCAGTGAAGGGGGTCGGGGCACCGGGGAGCTGTTTTTT. The encoded protein is CASSEGGRGTGELFF.